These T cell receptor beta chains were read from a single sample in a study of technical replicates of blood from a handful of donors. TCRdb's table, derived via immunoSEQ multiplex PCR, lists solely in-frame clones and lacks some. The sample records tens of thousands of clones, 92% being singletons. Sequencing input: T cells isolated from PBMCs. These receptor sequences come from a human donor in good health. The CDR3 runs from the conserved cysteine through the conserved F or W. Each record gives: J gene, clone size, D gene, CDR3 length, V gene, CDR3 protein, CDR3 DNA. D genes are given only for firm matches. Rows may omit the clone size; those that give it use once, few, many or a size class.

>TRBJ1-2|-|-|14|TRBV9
CASSVNTKNYGYTF
TGTGCCAGCAGCGTAAATACAAAGAACTATGGCTACACCTTC
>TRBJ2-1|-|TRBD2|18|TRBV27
CASSRTSGSTGSYNEQFF
TGTGCCAGCAGCAGGACTAGCGGGAGCACAGGATCCTACAATGAGCAGTTCTTC
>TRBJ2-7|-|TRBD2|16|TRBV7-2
CASSLSGGSASYEQYF
TGTGCCAGCAGCTTGTCAGGCGGGAGCGCGTCCTACGAGCAGTACTTC
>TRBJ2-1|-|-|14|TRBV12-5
CASGLEDSYNEQFF
TGTGCTAGTGGTTTGGAGGACAGCTACAATGAGCAGTTCTTC
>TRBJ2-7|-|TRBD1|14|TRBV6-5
CASSTGTGTHEQYF
TGTGCCAGCAGTACCGGGACAGGGACCCACGAGCAGTACTTC
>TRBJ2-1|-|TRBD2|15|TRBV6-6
CASSDLGGRANEQFF
TGTGCCAGCAGTGACCTTGGCGGGAGGGCCAATGAGCAGTTCTTC
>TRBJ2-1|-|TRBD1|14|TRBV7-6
CASSPQGASGEQFF
TGTGCCAGCAGCCCACAGGGGGCGAGTGGTGAGCAGTTCTTC
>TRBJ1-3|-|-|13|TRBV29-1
CSVAPGVGNTIYF
TGCAGCGTTGCGCCAGGGGTTGGAAACACCATATATTTT
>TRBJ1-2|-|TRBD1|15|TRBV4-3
CASSQEGQGAFGYTF
TGCGCCAGCAGCCAAGAGGGACAGGGGGCGTTTGGCTACACCTTC
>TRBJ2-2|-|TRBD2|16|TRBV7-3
CASSLGLAGGTGELFF
TGTGCCAGCAGCTTAGGACTAGCGGGAGGCACCGGGGAGCTGTTTTTT
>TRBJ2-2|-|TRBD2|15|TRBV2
CASSRTSGATGELFF
TGTGCCAGCAGTCGGACTAGCGGAGCCACCGGGGAGCTGTTTTTT
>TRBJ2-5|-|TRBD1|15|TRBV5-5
CASSLRGTEEETQYF
TGTGCCAGCAGCTTGAGAGGGACAGAGGAAGAGACCCAGTACTTC
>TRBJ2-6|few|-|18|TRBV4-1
CASSQEQSSFSGANVLTF
TGCGCCAGCAGCCAAGAACAGTCCTCCTTCTCTGGGGCCAACGTCCTGACTTTC
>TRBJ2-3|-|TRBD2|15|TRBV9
CASSPSGRGTDTQYF
TGTGCCAGCAGTCCCAGCGGGAGGGGCACAGATACGCAGTATTTT
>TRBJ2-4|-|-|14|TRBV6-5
CASSYSTGAVIQYF
TGTGCCAGCAGTTACTCGACGGGTGCGGTTATTCAGTACTTC
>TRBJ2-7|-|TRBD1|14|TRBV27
CASSTGGGTYEQYF
TGTGCCAGCAGTACAGGGGGCGGGACCTACGAGCAGTACTTC
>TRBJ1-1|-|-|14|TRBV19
CASSELQGEAEAFF
TGTGCCAGTAGTGAATTACAGGGAGAGGCTGAAGCTTTCTTT
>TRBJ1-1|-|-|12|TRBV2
CASSDRVTEAFF
TGTGCCAGCAGTGACAGGGTCACTGAAGCTTTCTTT
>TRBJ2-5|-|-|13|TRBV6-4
CASSREAGETQYF
TGTGCCAGCAGTCGGGAAGCGGGAGAGACCCAGTACTTC
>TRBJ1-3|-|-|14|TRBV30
CAWRSSGSGNTIYF
TGTGCCTGGAGAAGTTCGGGCTCTGGAAACACCATATATTTT
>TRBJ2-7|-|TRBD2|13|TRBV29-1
CSVVLRETYEQYF
TGCAGCGTTGTTTTGCGGGAGACCTACGAGCAGTACTTC
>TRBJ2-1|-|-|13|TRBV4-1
CASSPRQYNEQFF
TGCGCCAGCAGCCCTAGACAGTACAATGAGCAGTTCTTC
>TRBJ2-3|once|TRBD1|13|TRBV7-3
CASSAGGWDTQYF
TGTGCCAGCAGCGCAGGGGGCTGGGATACGCAGTATTTT
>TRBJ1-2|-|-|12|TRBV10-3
CAISEGGYGYTF
TGTGCCATCAGCGAGGGCGGCTATGGCTACACCTTC
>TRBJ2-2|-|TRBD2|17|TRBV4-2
CASSQDTGTSDTGELFF
TGTGCCAGCAGCCAAGATACCGGGACTAGTGACACCGGGGAGCTGTTTTTT
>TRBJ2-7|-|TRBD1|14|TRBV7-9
CASSLRDRAYEQYF
TGTGCCAGCAGCTTACGGGACAGGGCCTACGAGCAGTACTTC
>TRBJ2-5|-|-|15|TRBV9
CASSVTGTQQETQYF
TGTGCCAGCAGCGTGACCGGGACTCAACAAGAGACCCAGTACTTC